This T cell receptor beta chain comes out of a study of read filtering for tumor transcriptome and immune sequencing. Overall study: DNase treatment preceded whole-transcriptome library preparation.

Germline CDR1 is DFQATT and CDR2 is SNEGSKA (reference sequence). The CDR3 has 15 residues. Between the trimmed V and J ends, which lost 2 bases and 1 base, there was a span of 9 bases. Bone marrow was sampled from every patient at the time of active disease. This clonotype came up many times. This library used 300 to 450 ng RNA and molecular barcoded adaptors spanning alpha/delta and beta/gamma chains. Each CDR3 protein is one row after TCRdb ran MiXCR on the reads. Of roughly 130,000 distinct CDR3 sequences detected, approximately 12% appear once; the ten largest clones hold roughly 9.6%. The TCR originated in a donor at least 40 years old with multiple myeloma. The source material was a population of CD138-negative cells sorted from bone marrow. The genes are TRBV20-1 and TRBJ2-6; D may be TRBD1 (5 bases). In DNA form, the CDR3 reads TGCAGTGCTAGAAGTTCAGGGTCTGGGGCCAACGTCCTGACTTTC. The encoded protein is CSARSSGSGANVLTF.